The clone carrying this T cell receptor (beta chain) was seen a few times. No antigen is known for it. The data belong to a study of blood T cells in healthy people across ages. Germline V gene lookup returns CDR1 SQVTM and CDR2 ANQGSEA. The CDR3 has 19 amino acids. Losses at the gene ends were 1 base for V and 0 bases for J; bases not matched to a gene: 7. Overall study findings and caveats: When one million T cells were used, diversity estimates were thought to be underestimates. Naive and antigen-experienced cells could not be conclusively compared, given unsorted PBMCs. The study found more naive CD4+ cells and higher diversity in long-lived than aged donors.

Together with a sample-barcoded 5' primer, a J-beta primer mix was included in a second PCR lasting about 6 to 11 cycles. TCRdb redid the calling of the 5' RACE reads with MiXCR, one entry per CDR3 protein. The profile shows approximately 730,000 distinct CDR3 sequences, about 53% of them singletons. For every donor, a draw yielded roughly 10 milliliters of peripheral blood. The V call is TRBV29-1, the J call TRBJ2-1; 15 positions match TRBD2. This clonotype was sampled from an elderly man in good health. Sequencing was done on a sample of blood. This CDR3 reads CSVEGRTSGRDYSYNEQFF. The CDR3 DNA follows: TGCAGCGTTGAAGGGCGGACTAGCGGGAGGGACTACTCCTACAATGAGCAGTTCTTC.